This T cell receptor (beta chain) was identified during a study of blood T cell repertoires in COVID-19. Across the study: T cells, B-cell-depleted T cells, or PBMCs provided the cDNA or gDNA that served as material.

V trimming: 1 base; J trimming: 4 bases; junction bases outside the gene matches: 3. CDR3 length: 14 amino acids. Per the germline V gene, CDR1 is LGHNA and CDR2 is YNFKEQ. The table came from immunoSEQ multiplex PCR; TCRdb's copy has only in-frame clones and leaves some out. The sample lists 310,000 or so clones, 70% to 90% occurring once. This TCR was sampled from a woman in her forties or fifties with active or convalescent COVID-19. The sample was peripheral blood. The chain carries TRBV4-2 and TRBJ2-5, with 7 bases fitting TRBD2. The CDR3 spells CASSQAGGGETQYF. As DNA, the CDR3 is TGTGCCAGCAGCCAAGCGGGGGGAGGAGAGACCCAGTACTTC.